This T cell receptor (beta chain) was retrieved from a study of T cell responses to AZD1222 COVID-19 vaccine. Study-wide background: The analysis combined second doses at about 4 or about 12 weeks. Study observations and caveats: Spike-specific TCR breadth rose after two AZD1222 doses, and depth rose as well. Of the AZD1222 recipients, only 5 to 7 were seropositive at baseline. Without day 14 samples, only post-peak T cell repertoires were studied.

TCRdb keeps only in-frame clones here, not all; method: immunoSEQ multiplex PCR. The profile shows some 110,000 clones, over 90% of them singletons. Worth noting for this clone: Its specificity is unknown.

The CDR3 sequence is 14 residues long. Trimming cost V 10 bases and J 6 bases; bases outside gene matches: 7. Germline-derived CDR1 and CDR2 are SNHLY and FYNNEI. Sequenced material: peripheral blood, taken on day 0 of AZD1222 vaccination. V and J are TRBV2 and TRBJ1-4; the match to TRBD1 covers 11 bases. This sequence originates from an adult in good health. DNA for the CDR3: TGTGCCAACAAGTTGGGACAGGGGGATGAAAAACTGTTTTTT. This gives the protein CANKLGQGDEKLFF.